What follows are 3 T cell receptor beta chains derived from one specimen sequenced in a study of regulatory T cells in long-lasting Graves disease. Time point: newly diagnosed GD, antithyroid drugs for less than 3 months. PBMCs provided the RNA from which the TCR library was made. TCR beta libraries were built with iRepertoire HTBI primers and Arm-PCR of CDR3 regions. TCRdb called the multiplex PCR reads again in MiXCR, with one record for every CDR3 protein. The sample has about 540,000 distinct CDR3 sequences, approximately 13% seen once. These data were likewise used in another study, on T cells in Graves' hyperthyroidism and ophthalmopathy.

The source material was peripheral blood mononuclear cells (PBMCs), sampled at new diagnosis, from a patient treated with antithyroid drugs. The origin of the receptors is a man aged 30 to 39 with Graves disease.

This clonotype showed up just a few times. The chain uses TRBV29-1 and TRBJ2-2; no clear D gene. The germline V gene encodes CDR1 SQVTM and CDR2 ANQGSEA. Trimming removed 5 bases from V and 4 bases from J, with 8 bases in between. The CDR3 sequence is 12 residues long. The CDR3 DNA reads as TGCAGCGTTCCAGAATCCACCGGGGAGCTGTTTTTT. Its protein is CSVPESTGELFF.

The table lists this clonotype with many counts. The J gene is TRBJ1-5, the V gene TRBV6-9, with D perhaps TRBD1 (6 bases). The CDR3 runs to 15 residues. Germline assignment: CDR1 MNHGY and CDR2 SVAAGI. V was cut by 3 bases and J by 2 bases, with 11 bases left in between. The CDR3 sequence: CASSYRGGGNQPQHF. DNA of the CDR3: TGTGCCAGCAGTTACAGAGGGGGTGGCAATCAGCCCCAGCATTTT.

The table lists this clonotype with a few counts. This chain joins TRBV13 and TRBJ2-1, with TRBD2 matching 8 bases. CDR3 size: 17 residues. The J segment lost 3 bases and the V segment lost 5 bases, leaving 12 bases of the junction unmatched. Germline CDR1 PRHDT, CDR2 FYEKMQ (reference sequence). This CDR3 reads CASSGPGGGGNYNEQFF. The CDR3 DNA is TGTGCCAGCAGCGGCCCGGGGGGCGGGGGGAACTACAATGAGCAGTTCTTC.